The clone carrying this TCR beta chain showed up just a few times. Its antigen is undetermined. This sample stems from a study of STAT5B mutations in CD4+ large granular lymphocyte leukemia. Measured with immunoSEQ multiplex PCR; TCRdb has only the in-frame clones, and not every one. The sample includes tens of thousands of clones, around 67% seen only once; the top ten take roughly 2%. Germline assignment: CDR1 SGHKS and CDR2 YYEKEE (reference sequence). CDR3 length: 15 residues. With 1 base removed from V and 8 bases from J, the gap between germline ends came to 18 bases. The study, taken as a whole, reports: The CD4+ versus CD8+ T-LGLL clonality difference may reflect limited sample size.

This sequence joins TRBV5-5 and TRBJ1-2; maybe TRBD1 (6 bases). The sample was CD4+ T cells from blood buffy coats. This clonotype was obtained from a human donor in good health. The CDR3 spells CASSLTIGQSAGYTF. CDR3 DNA: TGTGCCAGCAGCTTGACCATCGGACAGTCGGCCGGCTACACCTTC.